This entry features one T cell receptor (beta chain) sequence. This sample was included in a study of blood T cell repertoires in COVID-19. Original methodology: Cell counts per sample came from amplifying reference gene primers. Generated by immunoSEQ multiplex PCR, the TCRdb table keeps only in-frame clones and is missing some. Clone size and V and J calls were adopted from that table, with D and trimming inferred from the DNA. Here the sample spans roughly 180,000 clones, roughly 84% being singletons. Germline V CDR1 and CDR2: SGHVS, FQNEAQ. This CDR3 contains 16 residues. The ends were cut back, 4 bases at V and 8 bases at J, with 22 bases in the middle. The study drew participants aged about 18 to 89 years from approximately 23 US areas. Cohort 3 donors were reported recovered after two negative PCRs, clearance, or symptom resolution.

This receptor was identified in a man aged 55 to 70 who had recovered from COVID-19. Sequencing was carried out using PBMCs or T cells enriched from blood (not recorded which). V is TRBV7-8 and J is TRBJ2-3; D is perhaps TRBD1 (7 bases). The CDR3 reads CASSSAGQRAGATQYF. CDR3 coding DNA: TGTGCCAGCAGCTCCGCGGGACAGAGGGCCGGGGCTACGCAGTATTTT.